This T cell receptor (beta chain) was identified in a study of blood T cell repertoires in COVID-19. About the research overall: The origin of the acute and convalescent COVID-19 samples was the United States, Italy and Spain. The cDNA or gDNA used as material had been derived from T cells, B-cell-depleted T cells, or PBMCs.

Original methodology: Reference gene primer amplification gave estimated nucleated cell counts. The method was immunoSEQ multiplex PCR; TCRdb's version includes in-frame clones alone and lacks a portion of them. V, J and clone size were drawn from that table, and D and trimming were deduced from the DNA. The data contain 89,000 or so clones, more than 75% of them seen just once; the ten biggest clones take up 7.5% to 9.5%. This sequence was found in a man in his fifties with active COVID-19. The sequenced sample consisted of peripheral blood.

As DNA, the CDR3 is TGTGCCAGCAGCGAGGGACAGGGATTCTATGGCTACACCTTC. Its protein product is CASSEGQGFYGYTF. This chain uses TRBV5-8 with TRBJ1-2; 9 bases agree with TRBD1. J gave up 4 bases and V 4 bases, and 5 bases lay outside the gene matches. From germline, CDR1 is SGHTS and CDR2 YDEGEE. The CDR3 has 14 residues. The whole variable domain, filled in from reference TRBV5-8 and TRBJ1-2, reads EAGVTQSPTHLIKTRGQQATLRCSPISGHTSVYWYQQALGLGLQFLLWYDEGEERNRGNFPPRFSGRQFPNYSSELNVNALELEDSALYLCASSEGQGFYGYTFGSGTRLTVV.